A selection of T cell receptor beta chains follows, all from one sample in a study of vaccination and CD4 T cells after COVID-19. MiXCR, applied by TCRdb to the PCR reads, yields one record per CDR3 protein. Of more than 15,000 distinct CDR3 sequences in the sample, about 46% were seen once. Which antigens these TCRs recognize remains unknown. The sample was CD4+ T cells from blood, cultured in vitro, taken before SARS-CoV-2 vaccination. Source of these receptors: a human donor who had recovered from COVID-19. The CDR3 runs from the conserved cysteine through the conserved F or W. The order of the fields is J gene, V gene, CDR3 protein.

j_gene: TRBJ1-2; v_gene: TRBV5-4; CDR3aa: CASSLPPGENYGYTF
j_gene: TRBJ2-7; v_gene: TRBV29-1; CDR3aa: CSIELAGTSSYEQYF
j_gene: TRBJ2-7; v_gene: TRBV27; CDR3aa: CASSRAGYNEQYF
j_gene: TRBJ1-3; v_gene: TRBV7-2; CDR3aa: CASSSGLRSGNTIYF
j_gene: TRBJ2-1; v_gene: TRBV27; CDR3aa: CASSLSLTSGGYNEQFF
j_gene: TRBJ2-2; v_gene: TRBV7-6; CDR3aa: CASSFGQGAKTGELFF
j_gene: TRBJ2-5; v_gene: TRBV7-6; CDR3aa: CASSLDVRVAETQYF
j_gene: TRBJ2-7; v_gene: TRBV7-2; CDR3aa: CASSSGLAGGRGEQYF
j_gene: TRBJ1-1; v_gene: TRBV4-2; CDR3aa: CASSPTDSLNTEAFF
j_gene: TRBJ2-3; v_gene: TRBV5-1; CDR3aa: CASSSGLSFGVDTQYF
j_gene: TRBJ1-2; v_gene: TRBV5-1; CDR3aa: CASSWTGNDGYTF
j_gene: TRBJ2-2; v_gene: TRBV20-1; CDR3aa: CSAWDRSTGELFF
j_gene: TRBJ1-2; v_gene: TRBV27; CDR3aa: CASKGAVGGYTF
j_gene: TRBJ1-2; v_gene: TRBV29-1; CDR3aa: CSVEEGGQGYGYTF
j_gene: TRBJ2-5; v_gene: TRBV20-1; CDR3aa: CSATPPLTGEETQYF
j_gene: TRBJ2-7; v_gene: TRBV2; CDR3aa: CASRTFQGAEQYF
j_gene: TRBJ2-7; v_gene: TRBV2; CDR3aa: CASSEKRATNRQYF
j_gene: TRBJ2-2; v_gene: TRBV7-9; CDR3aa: CASSSRGQVTGELFF
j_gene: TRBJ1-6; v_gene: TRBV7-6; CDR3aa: CASSLAAGERSPLHF
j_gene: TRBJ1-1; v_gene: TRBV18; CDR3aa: CASSPGEDTEAFF
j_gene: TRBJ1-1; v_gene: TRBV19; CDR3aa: CASSNQGFTEAFF
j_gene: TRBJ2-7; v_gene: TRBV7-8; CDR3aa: CASSLGFGGQASSYEQYF
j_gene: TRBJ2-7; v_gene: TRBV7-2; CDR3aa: CASSGSTSRYYEQYF
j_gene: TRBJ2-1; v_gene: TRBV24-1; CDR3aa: CATSDPGLARREQFF
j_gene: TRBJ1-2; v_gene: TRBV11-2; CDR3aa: CASSPSGQGYGYTF
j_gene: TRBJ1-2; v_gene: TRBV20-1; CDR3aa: CSARSTEVYGYTF
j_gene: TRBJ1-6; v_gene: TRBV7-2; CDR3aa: CASSLVPGGINSPLHF
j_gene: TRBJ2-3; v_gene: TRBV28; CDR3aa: CASSGSEHHPTDTQYF
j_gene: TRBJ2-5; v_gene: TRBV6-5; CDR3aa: CASSYRTGWETQYF
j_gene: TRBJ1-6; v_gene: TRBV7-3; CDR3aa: CASSLVGTLHF
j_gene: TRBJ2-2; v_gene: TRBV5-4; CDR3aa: CASSLTGPVGELFF
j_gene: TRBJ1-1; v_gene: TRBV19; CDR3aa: CASSLRGRSAEAFF
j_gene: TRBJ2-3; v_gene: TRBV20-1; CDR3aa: CSASRLAGSTDTQYF
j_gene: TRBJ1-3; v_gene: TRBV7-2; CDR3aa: CASSLDRPESGNTIYF
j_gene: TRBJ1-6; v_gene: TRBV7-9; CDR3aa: CASSIDRGSGSPLHF
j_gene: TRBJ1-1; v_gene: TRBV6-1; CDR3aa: CASSKTRGTGEAFF
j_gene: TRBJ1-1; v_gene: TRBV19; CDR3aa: CASSWTGGAGTEAFF
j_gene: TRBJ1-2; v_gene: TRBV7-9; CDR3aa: CASSRDTGIHGYTF
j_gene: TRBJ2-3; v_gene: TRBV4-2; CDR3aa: CASSQGFGLAGGDSTDTQYF
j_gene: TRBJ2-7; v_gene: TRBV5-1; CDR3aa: CASSLTAGAYEQYF